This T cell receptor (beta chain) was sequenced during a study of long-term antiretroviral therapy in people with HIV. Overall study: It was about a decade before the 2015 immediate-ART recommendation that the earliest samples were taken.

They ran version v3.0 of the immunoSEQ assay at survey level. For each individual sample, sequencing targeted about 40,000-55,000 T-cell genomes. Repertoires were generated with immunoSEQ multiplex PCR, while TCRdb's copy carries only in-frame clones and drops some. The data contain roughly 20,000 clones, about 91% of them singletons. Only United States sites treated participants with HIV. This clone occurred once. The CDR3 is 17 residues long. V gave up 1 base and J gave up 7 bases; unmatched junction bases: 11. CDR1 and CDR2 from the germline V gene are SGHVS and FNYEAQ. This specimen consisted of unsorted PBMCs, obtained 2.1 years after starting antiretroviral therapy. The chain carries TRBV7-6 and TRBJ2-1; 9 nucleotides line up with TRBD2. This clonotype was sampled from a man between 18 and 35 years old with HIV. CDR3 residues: CASSLGLRGGVNNEQFF. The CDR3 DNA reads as TGTGCCAGCAGCTTAGGTTTGCGGGGGGGCGTTAATAATGAGCAGTTCTTC.